These 9 T cell receptor beta chains came from one sample sequenced in a study of blood T cell repertoires in COVID-19 (dated by TCRdb to about 2020). Receptors were amplified or captured by the immunoSEQ multiplex PCR assay. TCRdb retrieved this table from immuneACCESS and kept in-frame rearrangements only. Not all clones are present; in checked studies, unresolved V genes account for under half, and no reason is known for the remainder. The sample table holds more than 65,000 clones, of which 65% to 85% were seen once. The ten largest clones capture around 3.4% of the sample. Sequenced: peripheral blood. These receptors came from a man aged 45 to 65 with acute or convalescent COVID-19.

This chain links TRBV3-1 (or the pseudogene TRBV3-2) with TRBJ2-7; D is perhaps TRBD1 (5 bases). The germline V and J ends were trimmed by 8 bases and 7 bases, with 18 bases remaining between them. The CDR3 is 13 residues long. Germline V lookup: CDR1 LGHDT, CDR2 YNNKEL (reference sequence). The CDR3 coding sequence is TGTGCCAGCGGACCCCAGGGCGGTGGGGAGCAGTACTTC. Residues: CASGPQGGGEQYF.

The chain has TRBV2 and TRBJ1-2; the match to TRBD1 covers 9 bases. Germline values: CDR1 SNHLY, CDR2 FYNNEI. The CDR3 is 13 amino acids. The junction had 6 bases not matched to a gene; V was cut back by 5 bases and J by 8 bases. For the CDR3, the DNA is TGTGCCAGCAGTTATACAGGGGGCGCGGGCTACACCTTC. Its protein is CASSYTGGAGYTF.

The J gene is TRBJ1-5, the V gene TRBV19, with 9 bases fitting TRBD1. Germline V gene lookup returns CDR1 LNHDA and CDR2 SQIVND (reference sequence). V shed 5 bases and J 3 bases; nucleotides not matched to a gene: 8. CDR3 size: 16 residues. CDR3 in amino acids: CASSSHGTGYNQPQHF. CDR3 in DNA: TGTGCCAGTAGTTCACACGGGACAGGGTACAATCAGCCCCAGCATTTT.

The rearrangement uses TRBV4-3 and TRBJ2-5; 11 bases align to TRBD2. Trimming at V came to 4 bases and at J to 2 bases, leaving 3 bases not matched to a gene. Germline V CDR1 and CDR2: LGHNA, YSLEER. This CDR3 region has 15 residues. The CDR3 nucleotides are TGCGCCAGCAGCCCTCGGACTAGCGGGCAAGAGACCCAGTACTTC. Amino acids: CASSPRTSGQETQYF.

This clone turned up a few times. The genes are TRBV4-1 and TRBJ1-4; 9 bases are shared with TRBD1. Germline assignment: CDR1 MGHRA and CDR2 YSYEKL. V shed 5 bases, J shed 4 bases, and the junction held 2 bases outside the gene matches. The CDR3 has 14 residues. DNA for the CDR3: TGCGCCAGCAGCTCGACAGGGGGTAATGAAAAACTGTTTTTT. Translating it yields CASSSTGGNEKLFF.

V and J are TRBV4-3 and TRBJ2-6, with a weak D call TRBD2 (6 bases). V dropped 4 bases and J dropped 0 bases, with 13 bases sitting between them. CDR3 length: 17 amino acids. Germline V gene lookup returns CDR1 LGHNA and CDR2 YSLEER. CDR3 protein: CASSLSRGSSGANVLTF. In DNA form, the CDR3 reads TGCGCCAGCAGCCTGTCCCGGGGGAGCTCTGGGGCCAACGTCCTGACTTTC.

This clone was detected only once. J is TRBJ2-1 and V is TRBV6-2 or TRBV6-3, with 15 positions matching TRBD2. With V trimmed by 4 bases and J by 11 bases, 6 bases remained unmatched. This CDR3 is built from 15 residues. Germline loops: CDR1 MNHEY, CDR2 SVGEGT. CDR3 sequence: CASSWTSGGASKQFF. The DNA for the CDR3 is TGTGCCAGCAGTTGGACTAGCGGGGGGGCAAGTAAGCAGTTCTTC.

The J gene is TRBJ1-2, the V gene TRBV5-8; TRBD1 matches 9 bases. CDR1 is SGHTS and CDR2 is YDEGEE in the germline V gene. V lost 4 bases to trimming and J lost 6 bases; unmatched junction nucleotides: 10. The CDR3 spans 15 residues. The CDR3 DNA is TGTGCCAGCAGCCCCCGCGTGGGACAGGGTCATGGCTACACCTTC. Protein product: CASSPRVGQGHGYTF.

The rearrangement links TRBV19 to TRBJ1-4, with 9 bases identical to TRBD1. Germline assignment: CDR1 LNHDA and CDR2 SQIVND (reference sequence). This CDR3 spans 16 amino acids. Trimming removed 6 bases from V and 10 bases from J; junction bases left unmatched: 15. The CDR3, as DNA: TGTGCCAGTAGAGAAACCGGGACAGGGACATTTGGAAAACTGTTTTTT. Amino acids: CASRETGTGTFGKLFF. Variable domain in full (rest from reference TRBV19 and TRBJ1-4): DGGITQSPKYLFRKEGQNVTLSCEQNLNHDAMYWYRQDPGQGLRLIYYSQIVNDFQKGDIAEGYSVSREKKESFPLTVTSAQKNPTAFYLCASRETGTGTFGKLFFGSGTQLSVL.